This T cell receptor (beta chain) comes out of a study of regulatory T cells in long-lasting Graves disease. Looking at the study overall: Positivity for TSH receptor antibodies plus over 5 years of antithyroid drugs meant persistent Graves' disease.

The CDR3 sequence is 11 residues long. Per germline, CDR1 SQVTM and CDR2 ANQGSEA. Trimming shortened V by 6 bases and J by 9 bases, and 9 bases separated the two germline ends. The study's findings and limits: The TCR repertoire of persistent Graves' patients was less diverse than that of newly diagnosed ones. Persistent patients had a count of shared public clonotypes (roughly 2,500) that exceeded that of new patients (about 970).

This clonotype was observed a handful of times. Its matching antigen is unknown. To make TCR beta libraries, researchers used iRepertoire HTBI primers and Arm-PCR of CDR3 regions. TCRdb called the multiplex PCR reads again in MiXCR, with one record for every CDR3 protein. The sample lists 350,000 to 500,000 distinct CDR3 sequences; roughly a fifth were seen once. Noted time point: persistent/refractory GD, antithyroid drugs over 5 years with positive TRAb. PBMC RNA served as the TCR library source. V and J are TRBV29-1 and TRBJ1-6, with D perhaps matching TRBD1 (5 bases). The clonotype was recovered from a female donor with Graves disease. The sample consisted of peripheral blood mononuclear cells (PBMCs), taken when the disease was refractory, from a patient treated with antithyroid drugs. The chain's CDR3 is CSVRDFSPLHF. The CDR3 nucleotides are TGCAGCGTCCGGGACTTTTCACCCCTCCACTTT.